Listed below are T cell receptor beta chains from one sample, sequenced in a study of blood T cell repertoires in COVID-19. Measured with immunoSEQ multiplex PCR; TCRdb has only the in-frame clones, and not every one. The sample includes approximately 280,000 clones, roughly 88% seen only once; the top ten take 9% to 9.5%. Sequencing was done on a sample of peripheral blood. The receptors come from a man between 18 and 35 years old with active or convalescent COVID-19. Both conserved end residues are trimmed from each CDR3.

TRBV6-5,ASSYSVGDLNTEAF
TRBV4-3,ASSQGKGGYQETQY
TRBV6-2/TRBV6-3,ASSRTGIRAGELF
TRBV10-3,AISSGTGMV
TRBV5-1,ASSGGLGGGDTQY
TRBV2,ASSPPVRGVSYEQY
TRBV21-1,ASSTTGDPSGNTIY
TRBV18,ASSPGKDEQY
TRBV7-8,ASSLEGSSGNTIY
TRBV7-9,ASSIDTYYGYT
TRBV14,ASSQERIYSSSGNTIY
TRBV3-1/TRBV3-2,ASSQPYPFNQAFNEKLF
TRBV6-5,ASKIVGATDTQY
TRBV6-1,ASSERAGEYNEQF
TRBV28,ASSLESSPLH
TRBV5-1,ASSTRTALSYEQY
TRBV6-5,ASSYGGGALNEQF
TRBV11-2,ASSLGLENTEAF
TRBV21-1,ASSTWSSGNTIY
TRBV13,ASSIWTGGLNTEAF
TRBV29-1,SVGDRTSGANVLT
TRBV5-1,ASTQDPGQGHGYT
TRBV9,ASSVGASYEQY
TRBV19,ASSIASGGHSYEQY
TRBV21-1,ASSKKIPGVRRTEAF
TRBV13,ASSWDRGVGDTQY
TRBV7-9,ASTALLAGEDTQY
TRBV5-4,ASSQGQGVLYEQY
TRBV11-2,ASSSYRGLSKNIQY
TRBV6-1,ASSEGTRGLAGRDTQY